These 11 T cell receptor beta chains share one sample of origin, sequenced in a study of shared clonotypes between healthy human individuals. Clones were sequenced by immunoSEQ multiplex PCR, and TCRdb holds only the in-frame ones, with some missing. Of about 460,000 clones in the sample, around 77% are singletons; the top ten hold approximately 12%. The sequenced material came from PBMCs. Every receptor here comes from a woman aged 35 to 49 in good health. Some clones in this sample may be carry-over from other donors' samples.

The chain is built from TRBV6-1 and TRBJ2-7; D is ambiguous. Trimming stripped 10 bases from V and 5 bases from J, with 18 bases between. Looked up from germline, CDR1 is MNHNS and CDR2 is SASEGT. This CDR3 contains 13 residues. The CDR3 loop is CATLSGLLNEQYF. CDR3 in DNA: TGTGCCACCCTCAGTGGCCTCCTGAACGAGCAGTACTTC.

This chain uses TRBV30 with TRBJ1-1; D gene uncertain. Germline V lookup: CDR1 GTSNPN, CDR2 SVGIG (reference sequence). Trimming removed 4 bases from V and 1 base from J, with 10 bases in between. This CDR3 comprises 13 residues. The CDR3 region is CAWNYDSNTEAFF. As DNA, the CDR3 is TGTGCCTGGAACTATGACTCGAACACTGAAGCTTTCTTT.

J is TRBJ1-1 and V is TRBV7-4; no definite D call. Trimming shortened V by 4 bases and J by 5 bases, and 20 bases separated the two germline ends. This CDR3 contains 16 residues. The germline V gene has CDR1 SGHVT and CDR2 SQSDAQ. This CDR3 reads CASSSRFPGPGTEAFF. The CDR3, as DNA: TGTGCCAGCAGCTCTAGGTTCCCCGGGCCCGGGACTGAAGCTTTCTTT. The variable domain in full, with the rest retrieved from reference TRBV7-4 and TRBJ1-1, is GAGVSQSPRYKVAKRGRDVALRCDSISGHVTLYWYRQTLGQGSEVLTYSQSDAQRDKSGRPSGRFSAERPERSVSTLKIQRTEQGDSAVYLCASSSRFPGPGTEAFFGQGTRLTVV.

This rearrangement joins TRBV25-1 to TRBJ2-1; D unresolved. V shed 3 bases and J shed 0 bases, with 15 bases lying between them. The CDR3 is made up of 17 amino acids. The germline V gene encodes CDR1 MGHDK and CDR2 SYGVNS. In DNA form, the CDR3 reads TGTGCCAGCAGTGAGGAATATACGGTGGGCTCCTACAATGAGCAGTTCTTC. This sequence encodes CASSEEYTVGSYNEQFF.

CDR3 in DNA: TGTGCCAGCAGCGTAGTTGGGTACTATGGCTACACCTTC. As protein: CASSVVGYYGYTF. The chain couples TRBV9 to TRBJ1-2; D unclear. The V and J ends lost 0 bases and 3 bases respectively, with 6 bases between them. Germline assignment: CDR1 SGDLS and CDR2 YYNGEE. This CDR3 is built from 13 residues. The full variable domain, in which reference TRBV9 and TRBJ1-2 provide the parts outside the CDR3, is DSGVTQTPKHLITATGQRVTLRCSPRSGDLSVYWYQQSLDQGLQFLIQYYNGEERAKGNILERFSAQQFPDLHSELNLSSLELGDSALYFCASSVVGYYGYTFGSGTRLTVV.

This clone was seen at least ten times. This same CDR3 is encoded by further DNA sequences in the sample. V and J are TRBV28 and TRBJ2-3; 13 nucleotides agree with TRBD2. Germline loops: CDR1 MDHEN, CDR2 SYDVKM. This CDR3 has 15 amino acids. The J segment lost 7 bases and the V segment lost 5 bases, leaving 6 bases of the junction unmatched. The CDR3 coding sequence is TGTGCCAGCAGTAAGGGACTAGCGGGAATCTATACGCAGTATTTT. Translation: CASSKGLAGIYTQYF.

The chain has TRBV29-1 and TRBJ2-1, with TRBD1 identical over 7 bases. The ends lost 7 bases at V and 8 bases at J; junction bases unmatched: 8. Germline V gene sequence: CDR1 SQVTM, CDR2 ANQGSEA. The CDR3 is 12 residues long. CDR3 DNA sequence: TGCAGCGGACAGGGTCTACCCGATGAGCAGTTCTTC. Amino acid sequence: CSGQGLPDEQFF.

The CDR3 sequence: CAISESESGELFF. The DNA of the CDR3 is TGTGCCATCAGTGAGTCCGAGTCCGGGGAGCTGTTTTTT. The genes are TRBV10-3 and TRBJ2-2, with D uncertain. The CDR3 covers 13 residues. Trimming left V 0 bases short and J 6 bases short, with 5 bases between. Per germline, CDR1 ENHRY and CDR2 SYGVKD.

This clone was observed at least ten times. The chain combines TRBV13 with TRBJ2-1, with 14 bases fitting TRBD2. With 5 bases clipped from V and 9 bases from J, the junction kept 9 bases outside the gene matches. The CDR3 is 16 amino acids. The germline gives CDR1 PRHDT, CDR2 FYEKMQ (reference sequence). CDR3 nucleotide sequence: TGTGCCAGCAGCCCAAGACTAGCGGGAGGGTTCGGTGAGCAGTTCTTC. Translated: CASSPRLAGGFGEQFF.

The V gene is TRBV4-2, the J gene TRBJ2-5; a possible D gene is TRBD1 (6 bases). V was pared by 0 bases and J by 5 bases, with 13 bases between. The CDR3 totals 15 residues. Per germline, CDR1 LGHNA and CDR2 YNFKEQ. In DNA form, the CDR3 reads TGTGCCAGCAGCCAAGACAGGGGTCGGGCGGAGACCCAGTACTTC. Translating gives CASSQDRGRAETQYF.

The chain carries TRBV20-1 and TRBJ1-4; no reliable D call. This CDR3 contains 11 residues. Germline CDR1 DFQATT, CDR2 SNEGSKA (reference sequence). Between the trimmed V and J ends, which lost 3 bases and 8 bases, there was a span of 7 bases. This CDR3 reads CSARNQEKLFF. The DNA of the CDR3 is TGCAGTGCTAGGAATCAGGAAAAACTGTTTTTT.